This T cell receptor beta chain is drawn from a study of control samples from healthy donors and cancer patients. Clones were read by immunoSEQ multiplex PCR, and TCRdb kept only the in-frame ones, dropping some. The data contain 110,000 to 150,000 clones, around 94% of them singletons. CDR1 and CDR2 (germline): SGHNT, YYREEE (reference sequence). V lost 8 bases, J lost 8 bases, and 31 bases lay in between. There are 17 residues in the CDR3. V gene TRBV5-4 combines with J gene TRBJ1-2; TRBD1 might be the D (6 bases). The source of this sequence is a man aged 55 to 70 with colorectal cancer. The sequenced sample consisted of PBMCs. The CDR3 DNA reads as TGTGCCAGTTTCATCGGGGGGCGCGTGCATAATGGTGCGGGCTACACCTTC. This codes for CASFIGGRVHNGAGYTF.